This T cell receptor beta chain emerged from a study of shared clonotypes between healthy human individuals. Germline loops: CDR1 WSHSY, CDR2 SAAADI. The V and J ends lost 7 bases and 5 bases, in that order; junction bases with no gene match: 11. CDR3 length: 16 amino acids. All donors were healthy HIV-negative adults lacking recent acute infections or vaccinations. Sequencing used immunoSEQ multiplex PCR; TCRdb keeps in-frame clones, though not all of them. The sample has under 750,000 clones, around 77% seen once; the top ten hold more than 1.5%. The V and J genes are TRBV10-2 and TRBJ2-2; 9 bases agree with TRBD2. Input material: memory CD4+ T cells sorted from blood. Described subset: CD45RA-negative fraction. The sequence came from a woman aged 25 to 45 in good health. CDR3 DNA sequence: TGCGCCAGCAAATGGGCGGGAGGGCAAAATACCGGGGAGCTGTTTTTT. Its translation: CASKWAGGQNTGELFF.